One and the same sample provided the 28 T cell receptor beta chains below, sequenced in a study of blood T cell repertoires in COVID-19. The protocol was immunoSEQ multiplex PCR, while the TCRdb copy is restricted to in-frame clones and leaves out a portion. The table has 150,000 to 200,000 clones, just under 90% seen once. Material: peripheral blood. All receptors derive from a young woman who had recovered from COVID-19.

J is TRBJ2-1 and V is TRBV21-1; no DNA check was done on the table's D call, TRBD1. TRBV21-1 is a pseudogene. This CDR3 comprises 14 residues. The CDR3 sequence is CASSKEGARNEQFF. In nucleotides, the CDR3 is TGTGCCAGCAGCAAAGAGGGGGCGCGGAATGAGCAGTTCTTC.

The chain employs TRBV6-5 and TRBJ1-1, with a possible D match to TRBD1 (6 bases). With 6 bases removed from V and 0 bases from J, the gap between germline ends came to 11 bases. The CDR3 has 14 residues. Germline V lookup: CDR1 MNHEY, CDR2 SVGAGI. CDR3 nucleotide sequence: TGTGCCAGCAGACTAGGACAGATGAACACTGAAGCTTTCTTT. Encoded protein: CASRLGQMNTEAFF.

The rearrangement joins TRBV10-1 to TRBJ1-4; a possible D gene is TRBD1 (5 bases). Trimming cost V 6 bases and J 8 bases, with 7 bases left between them. CDR3 length: 11 amino acids. Germline assignment: CDR1 WNHNN and CDR2 SYGVQD (reference sequence). The CDR3 spells CASRGREKLFF. CDR3 in DNA: TGCGCCAGCAGGGGGCGGGAAAAACTGTTTTTT.

The chain has TRBV29-1 and TRBJ1-2; the match to TRBD1 covers 8 bases. The CDR3 spans 14 residues. The germline V gene encodes CDR1 SQVTM and CDR2 ANQGSEA. V was pared by 0 bases and J by 2 bases, with 2 bases of the junction left unmatched. CDR3 protein: CSVEDRGPNYGYTF. CDR3 bases: TGCAGCGTTGAAGACAGGGGGCCAAACTATGGCTACACCTTC.

In DNA, the CDR3 is TGTGCCAGCAGCTTCTTACAGGGGGCGAACACTGAAGCTTTCTTT. The encoded protein is CASSFLQGANTEAFF. The chain recombines TRBV5-4 with TRBJ1-1; 9 nucleotides agree with TRBD1. Germline CDR1 reads SGHNT; CDR2 reads YYREEE (reference sequence). CDR3 length: 15 residues. Trimming at V came to 2 bases and at J to 1 base, leaving 3 bases not matched to a gene.

A word on this clone: Different DNA sequences within this sample yield the same CDR3. The rearrangement joins TRBV27 to TRBJ1-2; tentative D call: TRBD1 (6 bases). V was cut by 2 bases and J by 2 bases, with 9 bases left in between. CDR1 and CDR2 from the germline V gene are MNHEY and SMNVEV (reference sequence). The CDR3 is 14 residues long. Written as DNA, the CDR3 is TGTGCCAGCAGTTTAGGGGGGGCCAACTATGGCTACACCTTC. It codes for CASSLGGANYGYTF.

The gene calls are TRBV9 and TRBJ2-3; D perhaps matches TRBD2 (6 bases). Germline V gives CDR1 SGDLS, CDR2 YYNGEE. CDR3 length equals 17 residues. V was cut by 0 bases and J by 3 bases, with 17 bases left in between. The CDR3 loop reads CASSVGGGLAWTDTQYF. DNA of the CDR3: TGTGCCAGCAGCGTAGGGGGTGGTCTAGCGTGGACAGATACGCAGTATTTT.

The chain links TRBV3-1 (or the pseudogene TRBV3-2) to TRBJ1-2, with D possibly being TRBD1 (5 bases). CDR3 size: 16 residues. The V gene's germline CDR1 is LGHDT and CDR2 YNNKEL (reference sequence). V was pared by 4 bases and J by 3 bases, with 18 bases between. The CDR3 sequence: CASSPRTGVGYYGYTF. Written as DNA, the CDR3 is TGTGCCAGCAGCCCTCGGACGGGGGTTGGGTACTATGGCTACACCTTC.

V gene TRBV2 combines with J gene TRBJ1-5; 7 bases are a match to TRBD1. Germline CDR1 is SNHLY and CDR2 is FYNNEI. The CDR3 loop spans 16 amino acids. With 6 bases clipped from V and 6 bases from J, the junction kept 14 bases outside the gene matches. The CDR3 protein is CASSPHRGSLSQPQHF. In DNA form, the CDR3 reads TGTGCCAGCAGCCCCCACAGGGGTAGTCTTAGTCAGCCCCAGCATTTT.

The gene calls are TRBV27 and TRBJ2-1, with TRBD2 identical over 7 bases. This CDR3 comprises 12 residues. CDR1 MNHEY and CDR2 SMNVEV come from the germline V gene (reference sequence). Unmatched junction bases numbered 4, after V lost 5 bases and J lost 9 bases. CDR3 region: CASSLPGGEQFF. The CDR3 DNA reads as TGTGCCAGCAGTCTCCCGGGGGGTGAGCAGTTCTTC.

Here the CDR3 reads CASSPSLTVRDTIYF. The CDR3 DNA is TGCGCCAGCAGTCCGTCCCTGACCGTCCGGGACACCATATATTTT. The chain uses TRBV5-1 and TRBJ1-3, with unresolved D. Trimming pared 5 bases from V and 8 bases from J, leaving 20 bases between. The CDR3 runs 15 residues. Germline V gene lookup returns CDR1 SGHRS and CDR2 YFSETQ.

V gene TRBV15 combines with J gene TRBJ2-1; TRBD2 matches at 16 bases. This CDR3 spans 13 amino acids. V was pared by 11 bases and J by 9 bases, with 4 bases of the junction left unmatched. Germline V gene sequence: CDR1 LNHNV, CDR2 YYDKDF (reference sequence). The CDR3 loop is CASGTSGRGEQFF. CDR3 coding DNA: TGTGCCTCCGGGACTAGCGGGAGGGGTGAGCAGTTCTTC.

This clone appeared once. This chain links TRBV7-2 with TRBJ2-5, with 8 bases fitting TRBD2. The trim removed 4 bases at V and 5 bases at J, leaving 3 bases unmatched. This CDR3 contains 13 residues. CDR1 and CDR2 (germline): SGHTA, FQGNSA. The CDR3 DNA reads TGTGCCAGCAGCTGGGAGCGGGGGGAGACCCAGTACTTC. This gives the protein CASSWERGETQYF.

V gene TRBV28 combines with J gene TRBJ1-6; TRBD1 agrees at 9 bases. There are 16 residues in the CDR3. Germline V gives CDR1 MDHEN, CDR2 SYDVKM. The V segment lost 0 bases and the J segment 7 bases; nucleotides outside the gene matches: 4. The CDR3 protein is CASSLWPGQGNSPLHF. The DNA for the CDR3 is TGTGCCAGCAGTTTATGGCCGGGACAGGGCAATTCACCCCTCCACTTT.

The chain uses TRBV19 and TRBJ2-7; D remains ambiguous. V gave up 4 bases and J gave up 2 bases, with 12 bases separating them. The CDR3 has 14 residues. The germline V gene encodes CDR1 LNHDA and CDR2 SQIVND (reference sequence). CDR3 coding DNA: TGTGCCAGTAGTAGCGGCGGCTCTACCTACGAGCAGTACTTC. Its translation is CASSSGGSTYEQYF.

In its sample, this clone was seen once. The chain couples TRBV5-4 to TRBJ2-1, with D perhaps matching TRBD2 (5 bases). CDR1 SGHNT and CDR2 YYREEE come from the germline V gene (reference sequence). V was cut by 2 bases and J by 2 bases, with 11 bases left in between. This CDR3 has 15 amino acids. The CDR3 loop reads CASSLEDLAYNEQFF. CDR3 sequence (DNA): TGTGCCAGCAGCTTAGAGGACTTAGCCTACAATGAGCAGTTCTTC.

V and J are TRBV5-8 and TRBJ2-5, with 7 bases aligning to TRBD2. V trimming: 4 bases; J trimming: 4 bases; junction bases outside the gene matches: 13. The CDR3 is 16 residues long. Germline V lookup: CDR1 SGHTS, CDR2 YDEGEE. This CDR3 reads CASSPAVGGGLETQYF. The CDR3 DNA follows: TGTGCCAGCAGCCCCGCGGTGGGCGGGGGTTTAGAGACCCAGTACTTC.

The chain is built from TRBV5-5 and TRBJ1-4, with 7 bases that match TRBD1. The junction had 4 bases not matched to a gene; V was cut back by 0 bases and J by 11 bases. The germline V gene encodes CDR1 SGHKS and CDR2 YYEKEE (reference sequence). This CDR3 has 13 residues. The CDR3 coding sequence is TGTGCCAGCAGCTTGGCAGGACAGGAGAAACTGTTTTTT. Translation: CASSLAGQEKLFF.

The chain joins TRBV29-1 to TRBJ2-3, with D uncertain. Germline loops: CDR1 SQVTM, CDR2 ANQGSEA. The ends were cut back, 5 bases at V and 0 bases at J, with 6 bases in the middle. This CDR3 spans 12 amino acids. The CDR3, as DNA: TGCAGCGTTTTGAGTAGCACAGATACGCAGTATTTT. Translation gives CSVLSSTDTQYF.

The J gene is TRBJ1-4, the V gene TRBV3-1 (or the pseudogene TRBV3-2); a weak D match, TRBD1 (5 bases). V was cut by 0 bases and J by 3 bases, with 11 bases left in between. The CDR3 is made up of 16 amino acids. CDR1 is LGHDT, CDR2 YNNKEL, per germline (reference sequence). The DNA of the CDR3 is TGTGCCAGCAGCCAAGAAGGGACTAGGGCTAATGAAAAACTGTTTTTT. Its translation is CASSQEGTRANEKLFF.

This chain uses TRBV5-6 with TRBJ2-3; 7 positions match TRBD1. CDR3 length equals 13 residues. Germline-derived CDR1 and CDR2 are SGHDT and YYEEEE. Trimming took 7 bases from V and 5 from J; bases not matched to a gene: 7. The CDR3 DNA follows: TGTGCCAGCCTCGACAGGGACCAAGATACGCAGTATTTT. Translation gives CASLDRDQDTQYF. The full variable domain, in which reference TRBV5-6 and TRBJ2-3 provide the parts outside the CDR3, is DAGVTQSPTHLIKTRGQQVTLRCSPKSGHDTVSWYQQALGQGPQFIFQYYEEEERQRGNFPDRFSGHQFPNYSSELNVNALLLGDSALYLCASLDRDQDTQYFGPGTRLTVL.

The genes are TRBV5-5 and TRBJ2-3, with TRBD1 as a possible D gene (6 bases). CDR1 and CDR2 (germline): SGHKS, YYEKEE (reference sequence). V shed 2 bases and J shed 5 bases, with 15 bases lying between them. The CDR3 loop spans 15 amino acids. CDR3 coding DNA: TGTGCCAGCAGCTTTCGACAGGCCGAGGTAGATACGCAGTATTTT. This encodes CASSFRQAEVDTQYF.

The chain carries TRBV7-8 and TRBJ1-4; the match to TRBD1 covers 8 bases. This CDR3 is 13 amino acids long. Germline assignment: CDR1 SGHVS and CDR2 FQNEAQ. Losses at the gene ends were 5 bases for V and 6 bases for J; bases not matched to a gene: 2. CDR3 bases: TGTGCCAGCAGCCAGGACAGGGATGAAAAACTGTTTTTT. Residues: CASSQDRDEKLFF.

The rearrangement links TRBV11-2 to TRBJ1-1; D uncertain. The V gene lost 4 bases and the J gene lost 4 bases, with 10 bases spanning the gap. The germline V gene encodes CDR1 SGHAT and CDR2 FQNNGV. The CDR3 has 13 amino acids. Written as DNA, the CDR3 is TGTGCCAGCAGCTCCGGGGTAATCACTGAAGCTTTCTTT. Residues: CASSSGVITEAFF.

The chain is built from TRBV6-2 or TRBV6-3 and TRBJ2-3; D might be TRBD1 (5 bases). This CDR3 spans 13 amino acids. Per the germline V gene, CDR1 is MNHEY and CDR2 is SVGEGT. Between the trimmed V and J ends, which lost 2 bases and 4 bases, there was a span of 7 bases. The DNA of the CDR3 is TGTGCCAGCAGTTACATCAGGGCAGATACGCAGTATTTT. Translating it yields CASSYIRADTQYF.

The chain recombines TRBV19 with TRBJ2-1, with TRBD2 as a possible D gene (6 bases). The CDR3 covers 13 residues. CDR1 and CDR2 (germline): LNHDA, SQIVND (reference sequence). Between the trimmed V and J ends, which lost 6 bases and 4 bases, there was a span of 10 bases. CDR3 coding DNA: TGTGCCAGTAGGGGCCGGGGGTACAATGAGCAGTTCTTC. This gives the protein CASRGRGYNEQFF.

In its sample, this clone was seen a few times. The CDR3 loop reads CASSYSLAGDREQFF. CDR3 bases: TGTGCCAGCAGTTACTCACTAGCGGGAGATCGTGAGCAGTTCTTC. V and J are TRBV6-5 and TRBJ2-1; 11 positions agree with TRBD2. CDR1 and CDR2 (germline): MNHEY, SVGAGI. The CDR3 is 15 amino acids. V lost 0 bases, J lost 9 bases, and 4 bases stayed unmatched.

J is TRBJ2-3 and V is TRBV3-1 (or the pseudogene TRBV3-2), with D tentatively TRBD2 (5 bases). The V and J ends lost 4 bases and 4 bases respectively, with 18 bases between them. This CDR3 has 16 residues. Germline CDR1 and CDR2: LGHDT and YNNKEL (reference sequence). CDR3 nucleotide sequence: TGTGCCAGCAGCCTCTCAAGCGGATTGGGTCCAGATACGCAGTATTTT. Protein sequence: CASSLSSGLGPDTQYF.